Each of the 32 T cell receptor beta chains below was sequenced from the same sample in a study of blood T cell repertoires in COVID-19. The method was immunoSEQ multiplex PCR; TCRdb's version includes in-frame clones alone and lacks a portion of them. The table shows approximately 69,000 clones, with around 70% occurring only once. Sequences were obtained from peripheral blood. These receptor sequences come from a man in his sixties with acute or convalescent COVID-19.

The chain is built from TRBV21-1 and TRBJ2-5; the table's D call TRBD1 went unverified against the DNA. TRBV21-1 is a listed pseudogene. The CDR3 spans 15 residues. The DNA of the CDR3 is TGTGCCAGCAGCAAAGATAGGGCCAGGGGAGAGACCCAGTACTTC. It encodes CASSKDRARGETQYF.

This sequence joins TRBV3-1 (or the pseudogene TRBV3-2) and TRBJ2-7; D is ambiguous. CDR3 length: 13 residues. The germline CDR1 and CDR2 sequences are LGHDT and YNNKEL (reference sequence). V was clipped by 1 base and J by 4 bases, with 8 bases between them. CDR3 protein: CASSQASRYEQYF. The CDR3 DNA reads TGTGCCAGCAGCCAAGCCTCGCGGTACGAGCAGTACTTC.

This chain joins TRBV11-2 and TRBJ2-3; 10 nucleotides line up with TRBD1. The CDR3 spans 17 residues. The trim removed 3 bases at V and 2 bases at J, leaving 8 bases unmatched. Germline V gives CDR1 SGHAT, CDR2 FQNNGV. CDR3 protein: CASSFELDRGFTDTQYF. The CDR3 DNA is TGTGCCAGCAGCTTCGAATTGGACAGGGGGTTCACAGATACGCAGTATTTT.

This chain connects TRBV5-8 to TRBJ1-5, with 7 bases that match TRBD1. V lost 0 bases to trimming and J lost 4 bases; unmatched junction nucleotides: 7. The CDR3 is 16 amino acids. Germline-derived CDR1 and CDR2 are SGHTS and YDEGEE. The DNA of the CDR3 is TGTGCCAGCAGCTTGGAGTGGGCAGGGGGAAATCAGCCCCAGCATTTT. This translates into CASSLEWAGGNQPQHF.

The chain recombines TRBV30 with TRBJ1-4; 8 bases are a match to TRBD1. Germline CDR1 is GTSNPN and CDR2 is SVGIG (reference sequence). The CDR3 is 16 residues long. The CDR3 loop reads CGGRVDRDAANEKLFF. As DNA, the CDR3 is TGTGGAGGACGGGTGGACAGGGATGCAGCTAATGAAAAACTGTTTTTT.

V usage is TRBV7-9 and J usage is TRBJ1-1, with D hard to call. The V gene lost 6 bases and the J gene lost 3 bases, with 5 bases spanning the gap. The CDR3 covers 11 residues. The germline V gene has CDR1 SEHNR and CDR2 FQNEAQ (reference sequence). Here the CDR3 DNA reads TGTGCCAGCAGGCAGGACACTGAAGCTTTCTTT. This gives the protein CASRQDTEAFF.

The chain has TRBV2 and TRBJ2-1, with 12 bases lining up with TRBD2. The V segment lost 6 bases and the J segment 3 bases; nucleotides outside the gene matches: 6. The CDR3 is 16 amino acids. CDR1 and CDR2 from the germline V gene are SNHLY and FYNNEI. CDR3 DNA sequence: TGTGCCAGCAGGGCTAGCGGGAGGGCAGACTACAATGAGCAGTTCTTC. It yields the protein CASRASGRADYNEQFF.

The genes are TRBV6-6 and TRBJ2-1; TRBD1 might be the D (5 bases). The CDR3 extends over 13 amino acids. The V gene's germline CDR1 is MNHNY and CDR2 SVGAGI (reference sequence). Trimming pared 7 bases from V and 5 bases from J, leaving 12 bases between. CDR3 in DNA: TGTGCCAGCAACCCCGACAGAAACAATGAGCAGTTCTTC. Amino acid sequence: CASNPDRNNEQFF.

The count of this clone is one. V gene TRBV6-5 combines with J gene TRBJ2-1; weak D call: TRBD2 (6 bases). Germline V gene lookup returns CDR1 MNHEY and CDR2 SVGAGI. Trimming took 0 bases from V and 8 from J, leaving 11 bases between them. CDR3 size: 14 residues. CDR3: CASSYSNTGDEQFF. The CDR3 DNA follows: TGTGCCAGCAGTTACTCGAACACGGGAGATGAGCAGTTCTTC.

V gene TRBV6-2 or TRBV6-3 combines with J gene TRBJ2-7, with TRBD1 matching 7 bases. The CDR3 covers 13 residues. The V gene's germline CDR1 is MNHEY and CDR2 SVGEGT. V gave up 6 bases and J gave up 7 bases; unmatched junction bases: 9. CDR3 nucleotide sequence: TGTGCCAGCAGCCCTGGACAGGCCGGGGAGCAGTACGTC. This sequence encodes CASSPGQAGEQYV.

The chain couples TRBV5-5 to TRBJ2-3; 9 bases fit TRBD2. The V gene end was trimmed by 3 bases and the J gene end by 0 bases; junction bases not matched to a gene: 14. CDR3 size: 19 residues. Per germline, CDR1 SGHKS and CDR2 YYEKEE (reference sequence). The CDR3 here is CASSSTLFRLAVSTDTQYF. The CDR3 DNA sequence: TGTGCCAGCAGCTCGACCCTCTTTCGACTAGCGGTTAGCACAGATACGCAGTATTTT.

The rearrangement links TRBV15 to TRBJ2-7; 9 bases fit TRBD1. In germline, CDR1 is LNHNV, CDR2 YYDKDF (reference sequence). V shed 3 bases, J shed 2 bases, and the junction held 8 bases outside the gene matches. This CDR3 comprises 16 residues. The CDR3 reads CATSSLNRGLPYEQYF. The CDR3 nucleotides are TGTGCCACCAGCAGCCTCAACAGGGGGCTCCCCTACGAGCAGTACTTC. The full variable domain, rest sourced from reference TRBV15 and TRBJ2-7, is DAMVIQNPRYQVTQFGKPVTLSCSQTLNHNVMYWYQQKSSQAPKLLFHYYDKDFNNEADTPDNFQSRRPNTSFCFLDIRSPGLGDTAMYLCATSSLNRGLPYEQYFGPGTRLTVT.

In DNA form, the CDR3 reads TGTGCCAGTAGTATAATCAATGCAGGGGAAGAATCCGGGGAGCTGTTTTTT. Amino acid sequence: CASSIINAGEESGELFF. The J gene is TRBJ2-2, the V gene TRBV19; tentative D call: TRBD1 (6 bases). The CDR3 is made up of 17 amino acids. Germline V gives CDR1 LNHDA, CDR2 SQIVND (reference sequence). Trimming removed 2 bases at V and 6 bases at J, with 19 bases between.

V is TRBV24-1 and J is TRBJ2-2, with TRBD1 matching 7 bases. CDR1 is KGHDR and CDR2 is SFDVKD in the germline V gene. V trimming: 3 bases; J trimming: 2 bases; junction bases outside the gene matches: 5. The CDR3 runs to 16 residues. CDR3 DNA sequence: TGTGCCACCAGTGATCTGACAGGGATAAACACCGGGGAGCTGTTTTTT. It translates to CATSDLTGINTGELFF.

The V call is TRBV12-5, the J call TRBJ1-5; 10 bases are shared with TRBD1. V gave up 4 bases and J gave up 1 base; unmatched junction bases: 10. Germline assignment: CDR1 LGHNT and CDR2 FRNRAP. The CDR3 totals 18 residues. The CDR3 DNA reads as TGTGCTAGTGGTTCCCCGGGGACAGGGGTAGTGAGCAATCAGCCCCAGCATTTT. Residues: CASGSPGTGVVSNQPQHF.

The chain has TRBV24-1 and TRBJ2-1; D may be TRBD2 (6 bases). Between the trimmed V and J ends, which lost 4 bases and 8 bases, there was a span of 14 bases. The length of the CDR3 is 14 residues. CDR1 KGHDR and CDR2 SFDVKD come from the germline V gene. In DNA, the CDR3 is TGTGCCACCAGTGAACGGGACTGGCGGGATGAGCAGTTCTTC. It is translated as CATSERDWRDEQFF.

The chain has TRBV5-1 and TRBJ2-3; 7 bases map to TRBD2. There are 16 residues in the CDR3. V shed 0 bases, J shed 0 bases, and the junction held 4 bases outside the gene matches. Germline V lookup: CDR1 SGHRS, CDR2 YFSETQ. CDR3 bases: TGCGCCAGCAGCTTGGCCCCTAGCGGCAGCACAGATACGCAGTATTTT. Protein product: CASSLAPSGSTDTQYF.

The chain employs TRBV3-1 (or the pseudogene TRBV3-2) and TRBJ1-5; D unresolved. CDR1 and CDR2 (germline): LGHDT, YNNKEL (reference sequence). The CDR3 sequence is 15 residues long. Trimming took 0 bases from V and 6 from J, leaving 12 bases between them. The CDR3, as DNA: TGTGCCAGCAGCCAAGATCGGGAGTTGCTTCAGCCCCAGCATTTT. Encoded protein: CASSQDRELLQPQHF.

The CDR3 region is CASSQVLAGAEQFF. The DNA for the CDR3 is TGCGCCAGCAGCCAAGTTCTAGCGGGAGCTGAGCAGTTCTTC. The chain carries TRBV4-1 and TRBJ2-1, with 10 nucleotides matching TRBD2. Germline V CDR1 and CDR2: MGHRA, YSYEKL. CDR3 size: 14 residues. J lost 9 bases, V lost 1 base, and 3 bases had no gene match.

The rearrangement joins TRBV19 to TRBJ2-7; 12 bases align to TRBD2. Looked up from germline, CDR1 is LNHDA and CDR2 is SQIVND (reference sequence). After removal of 5 bases from V and 0 bases from J, the junction contained 11 bases not matched to a gene. This CDR3 comprises 18 residues. The CDR3 sequence: CASSYTSGRPLSSYEQYF. CDR3 bases: TGTGCCAGTAGTTATACTAGCGGGAGGCCTCTGAGCTCCTACGAGCAGTACTTC.

This chain connects TRBV21-1 to TRBJ1-3; TRBD1 reflects the table's D call only, with no check against the DNA. TRBV21-1 is reported as a pseudogene. The CDR3 has 19 amino acids. For the CDR3, the DNA is TGTGCCAGCACCCCCCGTCCTTATCAAAGTCGAAGGGGAAAAAACACCATATATTTT. Protein product: CASTPRPYQSRRGKNTIYF.

The chain combines TRBV4-1 with TRBJ1-5; D perhaps matches TRBD1 (6 bases). The CDR3 extends over 18 amino acids. Germline V gene lookup returns CDR1 MGHRA and CDR2 YSYEKL. The V gene lost 3 bases and the J gene lost 1 base, with 19 bases spanning the gap. The CDR3 nucleotides read TGCGCCAGCAGCCACTCACCCGCCATGGGGGCGAGCAATCAGCCCCAGCATTTT. Translation: CASSHSPAMGASNQPQHF.

The gene calls are TRBV6-1 and TRBJ2-7; the D is unclear. Trimming stripped 2 bases from V and 2 bases from J, with 10 bases between. CDR1 and CDR2 (germline): MNHNS, SASEGT. This CDR3 is 14 amino acids long. The CDR3 DNA reads as TGTGCCAGCAGTGAATTGGGCACAACCTACGAGCAGTACTTC. Protein sequence: CASSELGTTYEQYF.

This chain uses TRBV7-9 with TRBJ2-2; 7 bases are a match to TRBD1. With V trimmed by 4 bases and J by 3 bases, 8 bases remained unmatched. Germline V gene sequence: CDR1 SEHNR, CDR2 FQNEAQ (reference sequence). The CDR3 consists of 16 residues. The CDR3 DNA reads as TGTGCCAGCAGCTCTCGGACAGGCCGGGACACCGGGGAGCTGTTTTTT. The encoded protein is CASSSRTGRDTGELFF. Combining the CDR3 with reference TRBV7-9 and TRBJ2-2 gives the whole variable domain DTGVSQNPRHKITKRGQNVTFRCDPISEHNRLYWYRQTLGQGPEFLTYFQNEAQLEKSRLLSDRFSAERPKGSFSTLEIQRTEQGDSAMYLCASSSRTGRDTGELFFGEGSRLTVL.

V is TRBV11-2 and J is TRBJ1-1; D is unclear. Between the trimmed V and J ends, which lost 4 bases and 1 base, there was a span of 7 bases. The CDR3 covers 13 residues. The germline gives CDR1 SGHAT, CDR2 FQNNGV. CDR3 sequence: CASSSSGNTEAFF. The CDR3 nucleotides read TGTGCCAGCAGCTCGTCAGGGAACACTGAAGCTTTCTTT.

The J gene is TRBJ2-2, the V gene TRBV28; D possibly corresponds to TRBD1 (6 bases). V was trimmed by 4 bases and J by 1 base, leaving 13 bases between them. CDR1 and CDR2 (germline): MDHEN, SYDVKM. The CDR3 length is 16 residues. The CDR3 protein is CASSYPDSRNTGELFF. In DNA form, the CDR3 reads TGTGCCAGCAGTTATCCGGACAGCCGGAACACCGGGGAGCTGTTTTTT.

Concerning this clone itself: This CDR3 is also generated by other DNA sequences in the sample. The rearrangement uses TRBV9 and TRBJ1-1; D call uncertain. Germline CDR1 reads SGDLS; CDR2 reads YYNGEE. Trimming took off 4 bases at V and 0 bases at J, with 13 bases between the two ends. The CDR3 is 15 residues long. The CDR3 nucleotides read TGTGCCAGCAGCCCACCAAGAAGCATGAACACTGAAGCTTTCTTT. Protein sequence: CASSPPRSMNTEAFF. The complete variable domain, with remaining parts taken from reference TRBV9 and TRBJ1-1, reads DSGVTQTPKHLITATGQRVTLRCSPRSGDLSVYWYQQSLDQGLQFLIQYYNGEERAKGNILERFSAQQFPDLHSELNLSSLELGDSALYFCASSPPRSMNTEAFFGQGTRLTVV.

This chain connects TRBV6-5 to TRBJ1-2; the D is unclear. Germline assignment: CDR1 MNHEY and CDR2 SVGAGI. The V and J ends lost 7 bases and 7 bases respectively, with 16 bases between them. There are 13 residues in the CDR3. The CDR3 loop reads CASKAGSPTGYTF. As DNA, the CDR3 is TGTGCCAGCAAGGCGGGAAGTCCCACTGGCTACACCTTC.

The table lists this clone with a count of one. This chain uses TRBV5-6 with TRBJ2-6; 9 positions match TRBD1. V gave up 4 bases and J gave up 0 bases; unmatched junction bases: 5. Germline lookup yields CDR1 SGHDT and CDR2 YYEEEE. The CDR3 is 17 residues long. CDR3 amino acids: CASSTGQGVSGANVLTF. CDR3 in DNA: TGTGCCAGCAGCACGGGACAGGGAGTCTCTGGGGCCAACGTCCTGACTTTC.

This chain joins TRBV10-3 and TRBJ2-1; unclear D gene. The V gene's germline CDR1 is ENHRY and CDR2 SYGVKD. The CDR3 is made up of 17 amino acids. The V and J ends lost 4 bases and 2 bases respectively, with 18 bases between them. The DNA for the CDR3 is TGTGCCATCAGTGGCGATAGACCAGACACAGCCTACAATGAGCAGTTCTTC. Translated, it gives CAISGDRPDTAYNEQFF.

This chain connects TRBV21-1 to TRBJ1-2; the D call in the table, TRBD1, was not verified against the DNA. TRBV21-1 is flagged as a pseudogene. The CDR3 totals 14 residues. The CDR3 DNA reads TGTGCCAGCAGCATAGGACACCCAAACTATGGCTACACCTTC. Amino acids: CASSIGHPNYGYTF.

The chain uses TRBV7-6 and TRBJ2-2, with TRBD1 matching over 7 bases. This CDR3 is built from 15 residues. CDR1 is SGHVS and CDR2 is FNYEAQ in the germline V gene. With 1 base clipped from V and 4 bases from J, the junction kept 3 bases outside the gene matches. CDR3 region: CASSLVQGTTGELFF. CDR3 DNA sequence: TGTGCCAGCAGCTTAGTACAGGGGACCACCGGGGAGCTGTTTTTT.